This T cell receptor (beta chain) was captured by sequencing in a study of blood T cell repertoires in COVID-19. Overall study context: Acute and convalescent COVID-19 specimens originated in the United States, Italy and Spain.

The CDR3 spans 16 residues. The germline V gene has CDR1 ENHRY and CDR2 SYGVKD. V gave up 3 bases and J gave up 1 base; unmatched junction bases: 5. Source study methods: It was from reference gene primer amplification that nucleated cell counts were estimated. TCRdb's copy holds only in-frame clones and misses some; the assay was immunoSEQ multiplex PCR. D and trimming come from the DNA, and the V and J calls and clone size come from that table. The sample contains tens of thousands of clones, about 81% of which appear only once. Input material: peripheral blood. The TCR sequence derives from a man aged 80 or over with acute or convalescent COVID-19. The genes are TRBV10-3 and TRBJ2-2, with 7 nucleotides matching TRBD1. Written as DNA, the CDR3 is TGTGCCATCAGTGAACAGGGGACCAAGAACACCGGGGAGCTGTTTTTT. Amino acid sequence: CAISEQGTKNTGELFF.